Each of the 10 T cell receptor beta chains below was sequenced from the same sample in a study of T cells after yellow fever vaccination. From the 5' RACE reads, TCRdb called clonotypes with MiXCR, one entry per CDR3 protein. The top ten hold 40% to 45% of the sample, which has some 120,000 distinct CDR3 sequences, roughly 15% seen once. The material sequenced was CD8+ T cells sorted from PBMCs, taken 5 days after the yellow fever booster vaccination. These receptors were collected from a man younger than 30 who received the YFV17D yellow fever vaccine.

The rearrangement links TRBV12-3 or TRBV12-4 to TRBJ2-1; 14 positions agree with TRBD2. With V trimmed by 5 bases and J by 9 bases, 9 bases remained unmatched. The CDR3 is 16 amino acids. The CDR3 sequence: CASSPLTSGGAGEQFF. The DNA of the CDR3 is TGTGCCAGCAGTCCTTTGACTAGCGGGGGGGCCGGTGAGCAGTTCTTC.

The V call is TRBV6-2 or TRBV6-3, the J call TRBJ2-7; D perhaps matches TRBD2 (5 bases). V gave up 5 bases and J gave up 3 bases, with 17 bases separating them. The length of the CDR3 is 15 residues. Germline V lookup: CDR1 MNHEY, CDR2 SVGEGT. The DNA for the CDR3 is TGTGCCAGCAGTCTCGCCGGGCAGAGGGACTACGAGCAGTACTTC. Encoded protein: CASSLAGQRDYEQYF.

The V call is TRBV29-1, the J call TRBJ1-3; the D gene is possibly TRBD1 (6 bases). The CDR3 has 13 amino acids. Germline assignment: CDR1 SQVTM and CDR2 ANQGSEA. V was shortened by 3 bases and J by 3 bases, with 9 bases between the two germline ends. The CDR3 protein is CSVDTGLGNTIYF. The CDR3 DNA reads TGCAGCGTTGACACAGGGCTTGGAAACACCATATATTTT.

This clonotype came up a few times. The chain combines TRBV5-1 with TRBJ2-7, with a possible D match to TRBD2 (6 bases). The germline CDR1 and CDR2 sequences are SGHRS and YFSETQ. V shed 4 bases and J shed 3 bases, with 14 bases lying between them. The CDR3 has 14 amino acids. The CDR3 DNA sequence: TGCGCCAGCAGCGTGCCGGGAGCCGACTACGAGCAGTACTTC. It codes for CASSVPGADYEQYF.

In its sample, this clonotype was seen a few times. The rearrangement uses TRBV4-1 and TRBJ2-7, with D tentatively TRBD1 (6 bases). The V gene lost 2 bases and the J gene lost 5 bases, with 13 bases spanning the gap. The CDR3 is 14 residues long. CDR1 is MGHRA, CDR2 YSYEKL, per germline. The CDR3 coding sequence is TGCGCCAGCAGCCAATCAGCAGGGGTTAACGAGCAGTACTTC. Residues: CASSQSAGVNEQYF.

This CDR3 reads CASSTLLADTQYF. DNA for the CDR3: TGCGCCAGCAGCACCCTACTAGCAGATACGCAGTATTTT. V usage is TRBV5-1 and J usage is TRBJ2-3; possible D gene TRBD2, 5 bases. The V and J ends lost 4 bases and 4 bases respectively, with 10 bases between them. CDR1 and CDR2 (germline): SGHRS, YFSETQ. The CDR3 runs 13 residues.

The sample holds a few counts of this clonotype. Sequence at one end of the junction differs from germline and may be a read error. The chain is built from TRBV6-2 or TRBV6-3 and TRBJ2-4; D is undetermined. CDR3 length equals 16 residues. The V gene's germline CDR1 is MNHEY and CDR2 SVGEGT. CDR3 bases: TGTGCCACCAATGACGACCGGTCTCCATCCTCCGACATTCATAGCTTC. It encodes CATNDDRSPSSDIHSF.

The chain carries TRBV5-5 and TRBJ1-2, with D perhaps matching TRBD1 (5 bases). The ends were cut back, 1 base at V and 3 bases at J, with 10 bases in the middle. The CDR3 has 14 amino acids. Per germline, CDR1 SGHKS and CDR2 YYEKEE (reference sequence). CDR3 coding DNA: TGTGCCAGCAGCTTGACTACGGGGGACTATGGCTACACCTTC. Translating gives CASSLTTGDYGYTF.

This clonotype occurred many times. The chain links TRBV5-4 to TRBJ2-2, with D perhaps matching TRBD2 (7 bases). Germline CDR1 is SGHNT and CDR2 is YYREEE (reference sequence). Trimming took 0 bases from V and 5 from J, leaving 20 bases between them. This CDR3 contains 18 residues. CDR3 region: CASSLDSRGPVGTGELFF. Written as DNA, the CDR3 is TGTGCCAGCAGCTTGGATTCGCGGGGGCCCGTAGGGACCGGGGAGCTGTTTTTT.

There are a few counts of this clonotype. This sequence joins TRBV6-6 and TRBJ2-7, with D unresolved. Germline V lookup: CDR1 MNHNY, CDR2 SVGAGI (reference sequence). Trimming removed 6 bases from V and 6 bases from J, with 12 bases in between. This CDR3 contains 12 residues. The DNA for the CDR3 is TGTGCCAGCAGCCTAGTCAATTCCGAGCAGTACGTC. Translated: CASSLVNSEQYV.